The T cell receptor beta chain under discussion was sequenced for a study of T cells in Graves' hyperthyroidism and ophthalmopathy. There are many counts of this clonotype. Its antigen remains unidentified. Study-wide points: Blood samples included most of the expanded thyroid clonotypes exceeding 0.001.

It was RNA transcripts that yielded the amplified TCR beta CDR3 regions. The HTBI primer set drove a first-round RT-PCR of the TCR CDR3. TCRdb independently ran MiXCR on the multiplex PCR reads; one entry per CDR3 protein. The repertoire holds a few hundred thousand distinct CDR3 sequences, with approximately 15% as singletons. CDR1 and CDR2 from the germline V gene are DFQATT and SNEGSKA (reference sequence). This CDR3 contains 18 residues. Trimming left V 0 bases short and J 2 bases short, with 23 bases between. This TCR was recovered from a woman aged 18-29 years with Graves' hyperthyroidism that later progressed to Graves' ophthalmopathy. The sample comprised blood. The chain couples TRBV20-1 to TRBJ2-7; tentatively, D is TRBD2 (5 bases). For the CDR3, the DNA is TGCAGTGCTAGAGATCCCCGGATCACACTAGGCATTACCTACGAGCAGTACTTC. Its protein is CSARDPRITLGITYEQYF.